The sample holds one count of the clone carrying this T cell receptor (beta chain). This entry is derived from a study of blood T cell repertoires in COVID-19. Study context: Sites across the United States, Italy and Spain contributed samples from acute and convalescent COVID-19.

TCRdb keeps only in-frame clones here, not all; method: immunoSEQ multiplex PCR. This sample has some 280,000 clones, with about 89% found just once. This CDR3 region has 14 residues. The V end lost 8 bases, the J end lost 5 bases, and 18 bases lay between the germline ends. CDR1 MNHEY and CDR2 SVGAGI come from the germline V gene. The specimen sequenced was peripheral blood. The chain couples TRBV6-5 to TRBJ2-5; D possibly corresponds to TRBD2 (7 bases). The TCR originated in a woman aged 55-69 years with acute or convalescent COVID-19. The CDR3 reads CASGDWGGRETQYF. In nucleotides, the CDR3 is TGTGCCAGCGGGGACTGGGGGGGCAGGGAGACCCAGTACTTC.